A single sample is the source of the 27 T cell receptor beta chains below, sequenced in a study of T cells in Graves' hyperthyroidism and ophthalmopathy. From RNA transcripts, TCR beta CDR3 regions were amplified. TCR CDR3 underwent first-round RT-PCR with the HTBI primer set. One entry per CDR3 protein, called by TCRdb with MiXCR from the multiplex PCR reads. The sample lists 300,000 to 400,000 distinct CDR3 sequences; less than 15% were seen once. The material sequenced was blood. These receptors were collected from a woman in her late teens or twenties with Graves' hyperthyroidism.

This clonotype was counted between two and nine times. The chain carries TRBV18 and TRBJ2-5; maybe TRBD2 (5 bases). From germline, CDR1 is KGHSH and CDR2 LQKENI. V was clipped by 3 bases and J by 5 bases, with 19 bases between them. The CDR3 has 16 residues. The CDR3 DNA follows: TGTGCCAGCTCACCGCCAGTGAGACTCCGAGGGGAGACCCAGTACTTC. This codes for CASSPPVRLRGETQYF.

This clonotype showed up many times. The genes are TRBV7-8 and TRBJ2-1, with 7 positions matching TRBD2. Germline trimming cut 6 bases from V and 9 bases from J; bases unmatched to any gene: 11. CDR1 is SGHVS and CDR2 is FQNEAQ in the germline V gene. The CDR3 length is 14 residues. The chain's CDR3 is CASRIRGGEGEQFF. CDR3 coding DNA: TGTGCCAGCAGGATCCGCGGGGGAGAGGGTGAGCAGTTCTTC.

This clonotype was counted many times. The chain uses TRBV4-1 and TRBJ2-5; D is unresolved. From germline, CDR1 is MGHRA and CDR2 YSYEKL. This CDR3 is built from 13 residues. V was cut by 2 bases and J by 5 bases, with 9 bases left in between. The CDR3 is CASSQLLQETQYF. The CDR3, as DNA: TGCGCCAGCAGCCAATTGCTCCAGGAGACCCAGTACTTC.

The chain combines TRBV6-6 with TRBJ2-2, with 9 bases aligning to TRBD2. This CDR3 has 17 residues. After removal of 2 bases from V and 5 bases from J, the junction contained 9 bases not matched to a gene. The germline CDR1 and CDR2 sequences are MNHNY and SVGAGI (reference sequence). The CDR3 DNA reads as TGTGCCAGCAGTTACGGGGCGGGGGGGCGATTTACCGGGGAGCTGTTTTTT. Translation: CASSYGAGGRFTGELFF.

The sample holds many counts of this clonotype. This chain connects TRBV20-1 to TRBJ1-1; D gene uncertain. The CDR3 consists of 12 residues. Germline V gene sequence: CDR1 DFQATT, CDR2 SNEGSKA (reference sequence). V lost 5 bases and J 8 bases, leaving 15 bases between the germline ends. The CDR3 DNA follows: TGCAGTGCTGACGGCCCCGGATTAGAAGCTTTCTTT. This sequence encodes CSADGPGLEAFF.

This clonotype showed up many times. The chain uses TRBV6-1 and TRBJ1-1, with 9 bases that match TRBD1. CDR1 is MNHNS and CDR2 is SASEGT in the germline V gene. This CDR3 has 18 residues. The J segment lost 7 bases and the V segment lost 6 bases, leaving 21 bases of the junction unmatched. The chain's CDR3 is CASSFTRPAGTGRNEAFF. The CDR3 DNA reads TGTGCCAGCAGCTTCACAAGACCAGCCGGGACAGGGAGAAATGAAGCTTTCTTT.

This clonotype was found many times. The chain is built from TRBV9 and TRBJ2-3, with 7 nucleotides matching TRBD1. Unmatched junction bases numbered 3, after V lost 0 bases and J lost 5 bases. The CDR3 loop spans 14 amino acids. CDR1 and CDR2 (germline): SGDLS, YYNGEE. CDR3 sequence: CASSVAQGIDTQYF. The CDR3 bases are TGTGCCAGCAGCGTAGCACAGGGGATAGATACGCAGTATTTT.

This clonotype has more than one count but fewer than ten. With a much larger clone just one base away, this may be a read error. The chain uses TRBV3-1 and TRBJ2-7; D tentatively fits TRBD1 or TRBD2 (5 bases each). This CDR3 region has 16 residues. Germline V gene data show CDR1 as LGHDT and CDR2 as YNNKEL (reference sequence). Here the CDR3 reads CARSQESPGTLHEQYF. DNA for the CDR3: TGTGCCCGCAGCCAAGAATCCCCTGGGACGTTGCACGAGCAGTACTTC.

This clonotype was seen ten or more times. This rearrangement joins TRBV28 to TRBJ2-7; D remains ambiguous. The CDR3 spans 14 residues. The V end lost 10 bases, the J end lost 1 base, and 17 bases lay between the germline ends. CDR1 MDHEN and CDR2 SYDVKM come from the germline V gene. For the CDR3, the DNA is TGTGCCACAACTCCTCTCCCCGGGTCCTACGAGCAGTACTTC. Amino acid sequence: CATTPLPGSYEQYF.

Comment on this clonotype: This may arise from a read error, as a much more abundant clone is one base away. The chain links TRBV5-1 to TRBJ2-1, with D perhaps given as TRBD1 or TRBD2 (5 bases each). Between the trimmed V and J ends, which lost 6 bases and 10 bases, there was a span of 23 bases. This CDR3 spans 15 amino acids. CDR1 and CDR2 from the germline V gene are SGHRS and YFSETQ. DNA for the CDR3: TGCGCCAGCACGCCGTTTTCACGGGGCATAAACGAGCAGTTCTTC. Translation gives CASTPFSRGINEQFF.

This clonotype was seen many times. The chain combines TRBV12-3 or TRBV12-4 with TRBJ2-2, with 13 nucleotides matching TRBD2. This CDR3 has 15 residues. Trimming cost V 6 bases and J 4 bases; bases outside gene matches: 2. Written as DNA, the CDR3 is TGTGCCAGCAGGGGACTAGCGGGGCTCACCGGGGAGCTGTTTTTT. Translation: CASRGLAGLTGELFF.

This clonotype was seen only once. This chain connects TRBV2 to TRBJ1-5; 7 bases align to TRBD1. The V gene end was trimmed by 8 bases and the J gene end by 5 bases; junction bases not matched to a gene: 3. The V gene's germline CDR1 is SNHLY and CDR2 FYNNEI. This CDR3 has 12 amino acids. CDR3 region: CASGTDHQPQHF. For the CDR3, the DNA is TGTGCCAGCGGGACAGACCATCAGCCCCAGCATTTT.

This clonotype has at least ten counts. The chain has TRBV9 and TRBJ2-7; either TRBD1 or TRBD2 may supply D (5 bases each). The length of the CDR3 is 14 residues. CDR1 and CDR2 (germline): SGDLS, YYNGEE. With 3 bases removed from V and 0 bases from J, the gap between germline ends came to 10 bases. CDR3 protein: CASSAGTLSYEQYF. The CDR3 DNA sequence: TGTGCCAGCAGCGCTGGGACGCTCTCCTACGAGCAGTACTTC.

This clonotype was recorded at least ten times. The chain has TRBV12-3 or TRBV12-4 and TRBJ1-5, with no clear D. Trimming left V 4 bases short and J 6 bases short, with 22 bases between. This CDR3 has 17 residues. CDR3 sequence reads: CASSSTFQTQEGQPQHF. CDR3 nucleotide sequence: TGTGCCAGCAGTTCAACCTTCCAGACGCAAGAGGGTCAGCCCCAGCATTTT.

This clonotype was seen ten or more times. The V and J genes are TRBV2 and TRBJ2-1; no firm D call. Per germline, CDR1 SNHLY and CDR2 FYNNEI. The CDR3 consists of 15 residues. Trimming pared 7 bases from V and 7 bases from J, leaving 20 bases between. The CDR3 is CASKVEATIGNEQFF. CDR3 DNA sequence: TGTGCCAGCAAAGTCGAGGCCACGATTGGGAATGAGCAGTTCTTC.

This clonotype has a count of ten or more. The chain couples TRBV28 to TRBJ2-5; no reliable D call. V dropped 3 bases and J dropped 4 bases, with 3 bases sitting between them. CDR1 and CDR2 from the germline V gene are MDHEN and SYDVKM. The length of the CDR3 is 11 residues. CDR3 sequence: CASSFIETQYF. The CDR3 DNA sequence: TGTGCCAGCAGTTTTATAGAGACCCAGTACTTC.

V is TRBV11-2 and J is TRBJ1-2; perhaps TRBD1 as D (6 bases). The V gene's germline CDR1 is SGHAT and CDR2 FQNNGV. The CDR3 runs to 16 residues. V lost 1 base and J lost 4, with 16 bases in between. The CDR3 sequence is CASSLGPGAFSYGYTF. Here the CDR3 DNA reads TGTGCCAGCAGCTTAGGTCCAGGGGCCTTCTCCTATGGCTACACCTTC.

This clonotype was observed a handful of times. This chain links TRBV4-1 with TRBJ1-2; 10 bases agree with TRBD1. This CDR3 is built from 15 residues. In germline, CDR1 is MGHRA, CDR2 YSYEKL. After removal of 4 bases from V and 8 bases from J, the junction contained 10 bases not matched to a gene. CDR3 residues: CASSRPTGGAEGYTF. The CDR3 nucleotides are TGCGCCAGCAGCCGACCGACAGGGGGCGCGGAAGGCTACACCTTC.

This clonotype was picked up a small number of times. The DNA of the CDR3 is TGTGCCAGCTCACCAGCCGGGAGGAGCAGCTCCTATAATTCACCCCTCCACTTT. Residues: CASSPAGRSSSYNSPLHF. This chain links TRBV18 with TRBJ1-6; D unresolved. V was pared by 2 bases and J by 0 bases, with 14 bases between. Germline CDR1 is KGHSH and CDR2 is LQKENI. This CDR3 comprises 18 residues.

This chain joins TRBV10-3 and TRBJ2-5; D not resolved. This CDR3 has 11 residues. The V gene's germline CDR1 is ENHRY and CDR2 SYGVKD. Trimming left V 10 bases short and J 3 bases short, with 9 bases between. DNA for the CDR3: TGTGCCACCCTTGGAAAAGAGACCCAGTACTTC. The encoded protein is CATLGKETQYF.

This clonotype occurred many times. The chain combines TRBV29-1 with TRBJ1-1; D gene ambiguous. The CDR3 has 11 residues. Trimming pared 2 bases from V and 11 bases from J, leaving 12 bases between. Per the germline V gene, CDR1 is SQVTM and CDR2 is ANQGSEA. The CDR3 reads CSVELTSGAFF. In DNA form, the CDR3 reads TGCAGCGTTGAATTGACTTCAGGCGCTTTCTTT.

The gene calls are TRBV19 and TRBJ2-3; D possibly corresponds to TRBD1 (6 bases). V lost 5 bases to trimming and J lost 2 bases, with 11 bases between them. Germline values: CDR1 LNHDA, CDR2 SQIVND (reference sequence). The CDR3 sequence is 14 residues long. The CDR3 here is CASSGQLNTDTQYF. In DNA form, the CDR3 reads TGTGCCAGTAGTGGACAGTTAAACACAGATACGCAGTATTTT.

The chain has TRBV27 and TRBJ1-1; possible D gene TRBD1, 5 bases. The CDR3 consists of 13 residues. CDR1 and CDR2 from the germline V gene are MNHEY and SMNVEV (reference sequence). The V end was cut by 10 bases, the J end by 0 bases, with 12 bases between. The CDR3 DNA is TGTGCCACAGCCCGGACATTGAACACTGAAGCTTTCTTT. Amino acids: CATARTLNTEAFF.

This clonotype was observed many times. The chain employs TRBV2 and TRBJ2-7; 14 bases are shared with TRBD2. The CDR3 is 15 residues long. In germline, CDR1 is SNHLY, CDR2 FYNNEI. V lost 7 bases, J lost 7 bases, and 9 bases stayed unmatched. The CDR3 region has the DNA TGTGCCAGCACCGAAAGACTAGCGGGGGGGGGAGAGCAGTACTTC. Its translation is CASTERLAGGGEQYF.

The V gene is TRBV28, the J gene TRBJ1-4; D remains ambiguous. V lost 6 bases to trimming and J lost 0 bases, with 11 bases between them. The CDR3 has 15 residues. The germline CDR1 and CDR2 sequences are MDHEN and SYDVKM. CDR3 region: CASSPGSATNEKLFF. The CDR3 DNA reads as TGTGCCAGCAGCCCCGGGTCCGCAACTAATGAAAAACTGTTTTTT.

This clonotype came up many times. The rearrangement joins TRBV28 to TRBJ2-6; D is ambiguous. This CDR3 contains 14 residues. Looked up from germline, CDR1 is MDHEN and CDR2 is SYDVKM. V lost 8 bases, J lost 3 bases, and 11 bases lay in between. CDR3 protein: CASEGTNGANVLTF. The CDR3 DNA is TGTGCCAGCGAAGGTACTAATGGGGCCAACGTCCTGACTTTC. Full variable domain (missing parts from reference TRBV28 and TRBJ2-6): DVKVTQSSRYLVKRTGEKVFLECVQDMDHENMFWYRQDPGLGLRLIYFSYDVKMKEKGDIPEGYSVSREKKERFSLILESASTNQTSMYLCASEGTNGANVLTFGAGSRLTVL.

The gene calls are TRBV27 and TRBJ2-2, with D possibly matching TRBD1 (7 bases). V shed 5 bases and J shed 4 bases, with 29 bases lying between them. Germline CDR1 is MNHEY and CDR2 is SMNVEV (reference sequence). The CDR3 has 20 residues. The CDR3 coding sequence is TGTGCCAGCAGTCCAGCCTCCGGGACAGTGAGGGGGAGGACCACCGGGGAGCTGTTTTTT. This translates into CASSPASGTVRGRTTGELFF.